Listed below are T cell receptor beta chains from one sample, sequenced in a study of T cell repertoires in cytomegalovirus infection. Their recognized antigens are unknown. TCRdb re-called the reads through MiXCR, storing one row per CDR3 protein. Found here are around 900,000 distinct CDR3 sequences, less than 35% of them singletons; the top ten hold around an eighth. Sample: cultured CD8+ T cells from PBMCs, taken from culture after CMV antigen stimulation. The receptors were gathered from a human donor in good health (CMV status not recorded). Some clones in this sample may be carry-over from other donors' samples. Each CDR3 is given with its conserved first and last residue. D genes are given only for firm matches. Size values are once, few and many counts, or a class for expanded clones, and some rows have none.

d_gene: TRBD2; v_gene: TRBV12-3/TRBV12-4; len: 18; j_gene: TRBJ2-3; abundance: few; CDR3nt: TGTGCCAGCAGCCTTACTAGCGGGGGGCCATCATACACAGATACGCAGTATTTT; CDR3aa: CASSLTSGGPSYTDTQYF
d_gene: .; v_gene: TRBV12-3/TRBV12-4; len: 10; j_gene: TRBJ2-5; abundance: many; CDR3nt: TGTGCCAGCAGGAAAGAGACCCAGTACTTC; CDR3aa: CASRKETQYF
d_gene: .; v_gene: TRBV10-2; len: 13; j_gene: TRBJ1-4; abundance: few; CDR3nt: TGCGCCAGCAGTGCACCAACTAATGAAAAACTGTTTTTT; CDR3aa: CASSAPTNEKLFF
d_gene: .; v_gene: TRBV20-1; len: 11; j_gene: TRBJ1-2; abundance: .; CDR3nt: TGCAGTGCTAGTAAATCCTATGGCTACACCTTC; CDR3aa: CSASKSYGYTF
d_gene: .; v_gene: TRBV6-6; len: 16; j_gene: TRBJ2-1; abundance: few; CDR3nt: TGTGCCAGCAGTTCCCTTCCCGGGGGGCCATACAATGAGCAGTTCTTC; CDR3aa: CASSSLPGGPYNEQFF
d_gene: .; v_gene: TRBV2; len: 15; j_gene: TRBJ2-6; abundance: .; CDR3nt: TGTGCCAGCGTGGACAGACACTCTGGGGCCAACGTCCTGACTTTC; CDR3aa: CASVDRHSGANVLTF
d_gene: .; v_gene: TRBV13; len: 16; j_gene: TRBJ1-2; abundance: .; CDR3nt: TGTGCCAGCAGCTTAGGCCGAGATCCAGGGAGGGATGGCTACACCTTC; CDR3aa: CASSLGRDPGRDGYTF
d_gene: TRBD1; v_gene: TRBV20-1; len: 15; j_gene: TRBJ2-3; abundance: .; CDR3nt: TGCAGTGTTTGGGGGTGGACAGGGGTGAAAGATACGCAGTATTTT; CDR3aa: CSVWGWTGVKDTQYF
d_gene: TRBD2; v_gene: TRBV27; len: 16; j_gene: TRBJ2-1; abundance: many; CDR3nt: TGTGCCAGCAGTCCCGGTACTAGCGAGATTTACAATGAGCAGTTCTTC; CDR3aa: CASSPGTSEIYNEQFF
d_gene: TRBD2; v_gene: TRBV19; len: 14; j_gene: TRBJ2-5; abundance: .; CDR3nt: TGTGCCAGTAGTATATTAGGCGGGAGGGAGACCCAGTACTTC; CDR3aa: CASSILGGRETQYF
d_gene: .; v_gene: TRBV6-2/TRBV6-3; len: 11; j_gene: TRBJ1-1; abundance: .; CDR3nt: TGTGCCAGCAGTACACTGCTTGAAGCTTTCTTT; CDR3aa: CASSTLLEAFF
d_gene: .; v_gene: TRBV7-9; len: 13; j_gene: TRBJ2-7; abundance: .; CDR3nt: TGTGCCAGCAGCTTAGCCGGAAACAGGTCAGAGTACTTC; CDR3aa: CASSLAGNRSEYF
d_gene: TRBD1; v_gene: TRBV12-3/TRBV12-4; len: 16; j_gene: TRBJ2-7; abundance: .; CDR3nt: TGTGCCAGCAGTCTCCTATCCGGGACAGGGCTATACGAGCAGTACTTC; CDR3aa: CASSLLSGTGLYEQYF
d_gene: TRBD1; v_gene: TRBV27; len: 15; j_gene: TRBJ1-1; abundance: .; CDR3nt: TGTGTCAGCAATGGACAGGGGGATATCAACACTGAAGCTTTCTTT; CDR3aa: CVSNGQGDINTEAFF
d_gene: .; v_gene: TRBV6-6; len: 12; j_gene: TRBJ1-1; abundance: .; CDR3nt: TGTGCCAGCAGTCGGAGTTGGGCTGAAGCTTTCTTT; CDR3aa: CASSRSWAEAFF
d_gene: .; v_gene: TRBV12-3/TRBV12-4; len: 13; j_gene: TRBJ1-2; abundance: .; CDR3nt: TGTGCCAGCAGCTTGATACCAGGGGAGGGCTACACCTTC; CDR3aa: CASSLIPGEGYTF
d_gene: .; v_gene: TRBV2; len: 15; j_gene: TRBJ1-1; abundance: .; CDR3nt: TGTGCCAGCGTCCGTGGACCCACTAAAGAGACTGAAGCTTTCTTT; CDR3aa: CASVRGPTKETEAFF
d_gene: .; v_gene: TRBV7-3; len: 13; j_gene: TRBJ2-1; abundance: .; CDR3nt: TGTGCCAGCAGCCAAGGACTGTTGGATGAGCAGTTCTTC; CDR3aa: CASSQGLLDEQFF
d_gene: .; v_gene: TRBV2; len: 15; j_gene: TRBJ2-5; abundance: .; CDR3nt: TGTGCCAGCAGCCAGGGATTCCGGGCGGGAGAGACCCAGTACTTC; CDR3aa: CASSQGFRAGETQYF
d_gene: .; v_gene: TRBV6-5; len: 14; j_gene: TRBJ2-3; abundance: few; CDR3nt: TGTGCCAGCAGTTATGGCCCGTTGGCAGATACGCAGTATTTT; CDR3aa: CASSYGPLADTQYF
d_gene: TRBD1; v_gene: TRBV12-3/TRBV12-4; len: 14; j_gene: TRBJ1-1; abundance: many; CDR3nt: TGTGCCAGCAGCCCGACAGGGGGGAGCGCTGAAGCTTTCTTT; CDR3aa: CASSPTGGSAEAFF
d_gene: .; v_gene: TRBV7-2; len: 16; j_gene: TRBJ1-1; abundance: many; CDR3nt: TGTGCCAGCAGCCTATATCGATATCGATCGAACACTGAAGCTTTCTTT; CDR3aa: CASSLYRYRSNTEAFF
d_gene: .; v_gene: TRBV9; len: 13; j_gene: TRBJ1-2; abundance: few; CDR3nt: TGTGCCAGCAGCGTACTGGGGGGAGAGGGCTACACCTTC; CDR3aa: CASSVLGGEGYTF
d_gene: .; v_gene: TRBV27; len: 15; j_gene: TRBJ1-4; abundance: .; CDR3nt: TGTGCCAGCAGTCTAAGATTACCAACTAATGAAAAACTGTTTTTT; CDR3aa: CASSLRLPTNEKLFF
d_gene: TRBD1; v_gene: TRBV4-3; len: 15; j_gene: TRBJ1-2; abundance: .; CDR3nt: TGCGCCAGCAGCCAAGGTGATACAGGGGACTATGGCTACACCTTC; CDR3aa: CASSQGDTGDYGYTF
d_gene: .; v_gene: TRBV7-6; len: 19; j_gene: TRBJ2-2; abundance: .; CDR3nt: TGTGCCAGCAGCTTAGACTTTCGTAGGGACGGAGAGAACACCGGGGAGCTGTTTTTT; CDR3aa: CASSLDFRRDGENTGELFF
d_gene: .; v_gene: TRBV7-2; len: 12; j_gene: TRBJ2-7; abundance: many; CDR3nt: TGTGCCAGCAGCCGGACCCCCTACGAGCAGTACTTC; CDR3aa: CASSRTPYEQYF